The next 10 T cell receptor beta chains were all read from a single sample in a study of blood T cell repertoires in COVID-19. Method: immunoSEQ multiplex PCR; TCRdb's copy keeps in-frame clones and lacks some. This sample has more than 300,000 clones, with more than 70% found just once. Sequenced: peripheral blood. The source is a woman between 45 and 60 years old with acute or convalescent COVID-19.

CDR3 bases: TGTGCCAGCAGTCCCCGGGGGGTAGGCTCACCCCTCCACTTT. Protein product: CASSPRGVGSPLHF. V gene TRBV27 combines with J gene TRBJ1-6; a possible D gene is TRBD1 (5 bases). Germline V gives CDR1 MNHEY, CDR2 SMNVEV (reference sequence). The CDR3 is made up of 14 amino acids. V was clipped by 5 bases and J by 10 bases, with 15 bases between them.

The chain couples TRBV9 to TRBJ2-6; D ambiguous. Trimming left V 2 bases short and J 0 bases short, with 9 bases between. Germline CDR1 SGDLS, CDR2 YYNGEE. CDR3 length: 16 amino acids. The DNA for the CDR3 is TGTGCCAGCAGCGTCGGTGTTGTCTCTGGGGCCAACGTCCTGACTTTC. The encoded protein is CASSVGVVSGANVLTF.

This chain uses TRBV6-1 with TRBJ1-6; 9 bases agree with TRBD1. V dropped 7 bases and J dropped 9; count of bases not matched to a gene: 7. CDR3 size: 14 residues. CDR1 and CDR2 from the germline V gene are MNHNS and SASEGT. CDR3 sequence: CASNTPGQGSPLHF. The CDR3 DNA sequence: TGTGCCAGCAATACCCCGGGACAGGGTTCACCCCTCCACTTT.

The V gene is TRBV7-2, the J gene TRBJ1-5, with D uncertain. CDR3 length: 15 residues. The ends were cut back, 3 bases at V and 0 bases at J, with 9 bases in the middle. The germline V gene has CDR1 SGHTA and CDR2 FQGNSA. The DNA for the CDR3 is TGTGCCAGCAGCTTCAGACAAGGTAGCAATCAGCCCCAGCATTTT. It yields the protein CASSFRQGSNQPQHF. Variable domain in full (rest from reference TRBV7-2 and TRBJ1-5): GAGVSQSPSNKVTEKGKDVELRCDPISGHTALYWYRQSLGQGLEFLIYFQGNSAPDKSGLPSDRFSAERTGGSVSTLTIQRTQQEDSAVYLCASSFRQGSNQPQHFGDGTRLSIL.

The chain uses TRBV11-3 and TRBJ2-6; 7 bases are a match to TRBD2. The CDR3 spans 17 residues. Trimming cost V 6 bases and J 1 base; bases outside gene matches: 9. Germline V gene lookup returns CDR1 SGHNT and CDR2 YENEEA. This chain's CDR3 is CASRGRGRGSGANVLTF. CDR3 nucleotide sequence: TGTGCCAGCAGGGGGAGAGGGAGGGGTTCTGGGGCCAACGTCCTGACTTTC.

The chain links TRBV20-1 to TRBJ2-3, with D maybe TRBD1 (5 bases). V was clipped by 3 bases and J by 1 base, with 11 bases between them. The germline V gene encodes CDR1 DFQATT and CDR2 SNEGSKA (reference sequence). CDR3 length equals 14 residues. CDR3 sequence reads: CSASPQGGTDTQYF. CDR3 bases: TGCAGTGCTAGTCCGCAGGGTGGCACAGATACGCAGTATTTT.

V and J are TRBV7-9 and TRBJ1-2, with unresolved D. V lost 5 bases and J lost 6, with 13 bases in between. CDR1 is SEHNR, CDR2 FQNEAQ, per germline (reference sequence). The CDR3 length is 13 residues. The CDR3 nucleotides read TGTGCCAGCAGCCCAAATTTCGAGGATGGCTACACCTTC. As protein: CASSPNFEDGYTF.

The gene calls are TRBV7-9 and TRBJ2-5; a weak D match, TRBD2 (6 bases). This CDR3 has 15 residues. Germline V gene lookup returns CDR1 SEHNR and CDR2 FQNEAQ (reference sequence). The V gene lost 1 base and the J gene lost 5 bases, with 14 bases spanning the gap. CDR3 coding DNA: TGTGCCAGCAGCTTAGGTCTCGGGGGTTGGGAGACCCAGTACTTC. Amino acids: CASSLGLGGWETQYF.

The chain joins TRBV27 to TRBJ1-5, with D uncertain. Trimming removed 7 bases at V and 6 bases at J, with 13 bases between. Germline V lookup: CDR1 MNHEY, CDR2 SMNVEV (reference sequence). CDR3 size: 13 residues. The CDR3 loop is CASTPGYGQPQHF. CDR3 DNA sequence: TGTGCCAGCACGCCCGGGTATGGTCAGCCCCAGCATTTT.

The rearrangement uses TRBV7-8 and TRBJ2-6, with 7 bases aligning to TRBD1. Trimming cost V 2 bases and J 2 bases; bases outside gene matches: 3. The length of the CDR3 is 16 residues. The germline CDR1 and CDR2 sequences are SGHVS and FQNEAQ. In nucleotides, the CDR3 is TGTGCCAGCAGCTTACACGGACAGGCTGGGGCCAACGTCCTGACTTTC. Protein sequence: CASSLHGQAGANVLTF.